This TCR beta chain is drawn from a study of technical replicates of blood from a few donors. Using immunoSEQ multiplex PCR, the repertoire was profiled, and TCRdb retains in-frame clones only, with some absent. Of under 85,000 clones listed, approximately 92% are singletons. This TCR derives from a human donor in good health. Some clones in this sample may be carry-over from other donors' samples. Sequencing used T cells isolated from PBMCs.

DNA of the CDR3: TGTGCCAGCAGTTTCACTAGCGGGAGACAGACCCAGTACTTC. The encoded protein is CASSFTSGRQTQYF. V is TRBV27 and J is TRBJ2-5; 11 positions agree with TRBD2. Germline V gene lookup returns CDR1 MNHEY and CDR2 SMNVEV (reference sequence). After removal of 3 bases from V and 6 bases from J, the junction contained 3 bases not matched to a gene. The CDR3 has 14 residues.